These T cell receptor beta chains were read from a single sample in a study of cytomegalovirus exposure and HLA in healthy donors. Assay used: immunoSEQ multiplex PCR; TCRdb lists only in-frame clones, some missing. The sample lists roughly 280,000 clones, about 66% seen once, with about 2.2% in the top ten. Material for sequencing was PBMCs. These receptor sequences come from a female donor in good health and CMV-seronegative. The CDR3 runs from the conserved cysteine through the conserved F or W. D genes are given only for firm matches. Clone size appears in some rows only: once, few, many, or a class for an expanded clone.

v_gene	d_gene	abundance	j_gene	CDR3aa	CDR3nt
TRBV6-5	TRBD2	NA	TRBJ2-7	CASRLASGSNEQYF	TGTGCCAGCAGACTCGCTAGCGGGAGTAACGAGCAGTACTTC
TRBV28	NA	NA	TRBJ2-4	CASSFGGPPPYKNIQYF	TGTGCCAGCAGTTTCGGCGGGCCGCCCCCCTACAAAAACATTCAGTACTTC
TRBV5-6	TRBD2	NA	TRBJ2-3	CASSLGTSGSAGDTQYF	TGTGCCAGCAGCTTGGGGACTAGCGGGTCTGCGGGAGATACGCAGTATTTT
TRBV27	TRBD1	NA	TRBJ1-1	CASSWTGGVTEAFF	TGTGCCAGCAGTTGGACAGGTGGGGTGACTGAAGCTTTCTTT
TRBV7-9	NA	few	TRBJ1-4	CASSLGGGEKLFF	TGTGCCAGCAGCTTAGGGGGAGGTGAAAAACTGTTTTTT
TRBV9	TRBD2	NA	TRBJ2-5	CASSPSEVRGVETQYF	TGTGCCAGCAGCCCCTCAGAGGTCCGGGGGGTAGAGACCCAGTACTTC
TRBV5-4	TRBD1	NA	TRBJ1-1	CASSGGDRPWTAFF	TGTGCCAGCAGCGGGGGGGACAGGCCCTGGACAGCTTTCTTT
TRBV18	TRBD1	NA	TRBJ2-7	CASSPAGQGYEQYF	TGTGCCAGCTCACCAGCGGGACAGGGTTACGAGCAGTACTTC
TRBV6-1	NA	NA	TRBJ2-7	CASRGPTYEQYF	TGTGCCAGCAGGGGCCCAACCTACGAGCAGTACTTC
TRBV27	NA	NA	TRBJ2-1	CASSFSAGLYNEQFF	TGTGCCAGCAGTTTCTCCGCGGGATTATACAATGAGCAGTTCTTC
TRBV6-1	TRBD1	NA	TRBJ1-6	CASAGQGNNSPLHF	TGTGCCAGCGCCGGACAGGGTAATAATTCACCCCTCCACTTT
TRBV6-5	TRBD2	NA	TRBJ2-1	CASSRLAGGRGEQFF	TGTGCCAGCAGTCGACTAGCGGGAGGGAGAGGTGAGCAGTTCTTC
TRBV27	TRBD1	NA	TRBJ2-1	CASRLQGGNNEQFF	TGTGCCAGCAGGCTACAGGGGGGCAACAATGAGCAGTTCTTC
TRBV29-1	TRBD2	NA	TRBJ2-1	CSVAPAGAYNEQFF	TGCAGCGTCGCACCGGCGGGAGCCTACAATGAGCAGTTCTTC
TRBV30	TRBD1	NA	TRBJ1-4	CACDRGLANEKLFF	TGTGCCTGTGACAGGGGCTTGGCTAATGAAAAACTGTTTTTT
TRBV7-9	TRBD2	NA	TRBJ2-3	CASSPLADTDTQYF	TGTGCCAGCAGCCCGCTAGCGGACACAGATACGCAGTATTTT
TRBV6-5	NA	NA	TRBJ2-1	CASSKSNEQFF	TGTGCCAGCTCAAAGAGCAATGAGCAGTTCTTC
TRBV4-2	TRBD1	NA	TRBJ1-2	CASSQDPQGAVYGYTF	TGTGCCAGCAGCCAAGATCCCCAGGGGGCGGTCTATGGCTACACCTTC
TRBV29-1	TRBD2	NA	TRBJ2-5	CSVDLAESPNQETQYF	TGCAGCGTTGACCTAGCGGAGTCCCCTAACCAAGAGACCCAGTACTTC
TRBV5-4	NA	NA	TRBJ1-1	CASSLSTVTEAFF	TGTGCCAGCAGCTTGTCCACTGTGACTGAAGCTTTCTTT
TRBV28	TRBD2	NA	TRBJ2-1	CASSSGTSYNEQFF	TGTGCCAGCAGTTCGGGGACTAGCTATAATGAGCAGTTCTTC
TRBV7-9	NA	NA	TRBJ1-1	CASSLDGGAQTAFF	TGTGCCAGCAGCTTGGACGGCGGGGCCCAAACGGCTTTCTTT
TRBV20-1	NA	NA	TRBJ2-2	CSARGPGELFF	TGCAGTGCTAGGGGGCCCGGGGAGCTGTTTTTT
TRBV29-1	NA	few	TRBJ1-1	CSVAQGNTEAFF	TGCAGCGTTGCTCAGGGGAACACTGAAGCTTTCTTT
TRBV4-1	TRBD2	NA	TRBJ2-5	CASSLQAGGLGETQYF	TGCGCCAGCAGCCTTCAGGCGGGAGGGCTGGGAGAGACCCAGTACTTC
TRBV28	NA	NA	TRBJ1-2	CASSSIYGYTF	TGTGCCAGCAGTTCCATCTATGGCTACACCTTC
TRBV20-1	NA	NA	TRBJ1-4	CSARVGKLFF	TGCAGTGCCAGAGTCGGAAAACTGTTTTTT
TRBV6-1	TRBD1	NA	TRBJ1-1	CASSTAGTGVTEAFF	TGTGCCAGCAGCACTGCCGGGACAGGGGTGACTGAAGCTTTCTTT
TRBV6-5	TRBD1	NA	TRBJ1-4	CASSPGTGLGKLFF	TGTGCCAGCTCCCCGGGGACAGGCCTTGGGAAACTGTTTTTT
TRBV7-9	NA	NA	TRBJ2-5	CASSLIRETQYF	TGTGCCAGCAGCTTAATCCGAGAGACCCAGTACTTC
TRBV6-5	NA	once	TRBJ2-3	CASSYRRLTTTDTQYF	TGTGCCAGCAGTTACCGGAGGTTGACGACCACAGATACGCAGTATTTT
TRBV6-5	NA	NA	TRBJ1-5	CASSYGSLGDQPQHF	TGTGCCAGCAGTTACGGGTCATTAGGAGATCAGCCCCAGCATTTT
TRBV25-1	TRBD1	NA	TRBJ1-4	CASSTPTGDEKLFF	TGTGCCAGCAGTACCCCGACAGGGGATGAAAAACTGTTTTTT
TRBV29-1	TRBD1	NA	TRBJ2-5	CSARQGILETQYF	TGCAGCGCCAGACAGGGGATATTGGAGACCCAGTACTTC
TRBV2	NA	NA	TRBJ2-7	CASMRAGLGPDDEQYF	TGTGCCAGCATGAGGGCGGGACTCGGGCCGGACGACGAGCAGTACTTC
TRBV4-1	NA	NA	TRBJ2-2	CANYAWVVNTGELFF	TGCGCCAACTACGCCTGGGTTGTGAACACCGGGGAGCTGTTTTTT
TRBV18	NA	few	TRBJ2-3	CASSPGRAPGADTQYF	TGTGCCAGCTCACCCGGACGGGCCCCTGGGGCGGATACGCAGTATTTT
TRBV4-1	TRBD1	NA	TRBJ1-2	CASSPRQGANYGYTF	TGCGCCAGCAGCCCCAGACAGGGGGCTAACTATGGCTACACCTTC
TRBV1	NA	NA	TRBJ2-7	CTSSQPGVQDKSSYEQYF	TGCACCAGCAGCCAACCCGGAGTACAGGACAAGTCCTCCTACGAGCAGTACTTC
TRBV11-3	NA	NA	TRBJ2-7	CASSLGRATSSEQYF	TGTGCCAGCAGCTTAGGGAGAGCTACTAGCTCCGAGCAGTACTTC
TRBV29-1	TRBD2	NA	TRBJ2-5	CSVEPLGLAGVGETQYF	TGCAGCGTTGAGCCCCTGGGACTAGCGGGAGTGGGTGAGACCCAGTACTTC
TRBV18	TRBD1	NA	TRBJ2-2	CASSRGQGDTGELFF	TGTGCCAGCTCACGTGGACAGGGGGACACCGGGGAGCTGTTTTTT
TRBV5-1	TRBD2	NA	TRBJ2-1	CASSFGAGAYNEQFF	TGCGCCAGCAGCTTCGGAGCGGGGGCCTACAATGAGCAGTTCTTC
TRBV5-1	NA	NA	TRBJ2-2	CASSLVAGGTGELFF	TGCGCCAGCAGCTTGGTGGCAGGGGGGACCGGGGAGCTGTTTTTT
TRBV5-1	TRBD2	NA	TRBJ2-1	CASRREGDYNEQFF	TGCGCCAGCAGGCGGGAGGGCGACTACAATGAGCAGTTCTTC
TRBV11-3	TRBD1	NA	TRBJ2-5	CASGQGQTQYF	TGTGCCAGCGGACAGGGCCAGACCCAGTACTTC
TRBV5-1	NA	NA	TRBJ2-3	CASSTRVGTDTQYF	TGCGCCAGCAGCACCAGGGTTGGCACAGATACGCAGTATTTT
TRBV20-1	NA	NA	TRBJ2-1	CSALKNEQFF	TGCAGTGCTCTTAAAAATGAGCAGTTCTTC
TRBV7-9	TRBD2	NA	TRBJ2-7	CSSSFSGGPGNEQYF	TGTTCCAGCAGCTTTTCGGGAGGGCCGGGTAACGAGCAGTACTTC
TRBV5-1	TRBD1	NA	TRBJ2-7	CASSPWGQDSYEQYF	TGCGCCAGCAGCCCCTGGGGACAGGATTCCTACGAGCAGTACTTC
TRBV5-1	TRBD2	NA	TRBJ2-7	CASSPGRRSYEQYF	TGCGCCAGCAGCCCCGGGAGGAGGTCCTACGAGCAGTACTTC
TRBV5-1	TRBD2	once	TRBJ2-2	CASSLVIAGATGELFF	TGCGCCAGCAGCTTAGTTATCGCGGGAGCCACCGGGGAGCTGTTTTTT
TRBV11-2	TRBD1	NA	TRBJ1-4	CASSRGQGGNEKLFF	TGTGCCAGCAGCCGCGGACAGGGGGGTAATGAAAAACTGTTTTTT
TRBV5-6	NA	NA	TRBJ1-1	CASSLEQGQGEAFF	TGTGCCAGCAGCTTGGAGCAGGGGCAGGGGGAAGCTTTCTTT
TRBV4-1	TRBD1	NA	TRBJ2-1	CASSQVQGDNEQFF	TGCGCCAGCAGCCAAGTACAGGGGGACAATGAGCAGTTCTTC
TRBV9	NA	NA	TRBJ1-3	CASSSRGSVGNTIYF	TGTGCCAGCAGCTCTCGCGGCAGCGTTGGAAACACCATATATTTT
TRBV5-1	NA	few	TRBJ2-7	CASLGYEQYF	TGCGCCAGCCTAGGCTACGAGCAGTACTTC
TRBV25-1	NA	NA	TRBJ2-7	CEQSRLDLPYEQYF	TGTGAGCAATCGAGACTCGACCTACCCTACGAGCAGTACTTC
TRBV6-5	TRBD1	few	TRBJ1-3	CASSLGQGRNTIYF	TGTGCCAGCAGTTTGGGACAGGGAAGGAACACCATATATTTT